Below are 25 T cell receptor beta chains sequenced from a single sample in a study of TIL therapy for anti-PD-1-resistant metastatic lung cancer. The time point: pre-treatment sample, taken before nivolumab and TIL therapy. Tumor tissue came from excised metastases, mostly pleural nodules or supraclavicular lymph nodes. This was the immunoSEQ v3 assay. Clones were sequenced by immunoSEQ multiplex PCR, and TCRdb holds only the in-frame ones, with some missing. The data hold more than 90,000 clones, with about two thirds observed a single time. The material was tumor tissue, obtained at baseline. These receptors all come from a person aged 30 to 80 with non-small cell lung cancer.

Details on this clone: The sample has other DNA sequences that encode this CDR3 too. DNA for the CDR3: TGTGCCAGCAGCTTTGACAAGGGGAGGGGGGGGGCCAACGTCCTGACTTTC. Protein sequence: CASSFDKGRGGANVLTF. The chain joins TRBV7-9 to TRBJ2-6; D possibly corresponds to TRBD2 (7 bases). V was trimmed by 3 bases and J by 4 bases, leaving 16 bases between them. Germline V CDR1 and CDR2: SEHNR, FQNEAQ (reference sequence). CDR3 length equals 17 residues.

This sequence joins TRBV5-8 and TRBJ1-4; D gene uncertain. Between the trimmed V and J ends, which lost 7 bases and 5 bases, there was a span of 12 bases. This CDR3 comprises 13 residues. The germline CDR1 and CDR2 sequences are SGHTS and YDEGEE. DNA of the CDR3: TGTGCCAGCGCCGGCGGGCTAAATGAAAAACTGTTTTTT. Its protein is CASAGGLNEKLFF.

This clone was seen a handful of times. V and J are TRBV4-3 and TRBJ1-2; D is unclear. Trimming left V 0 bases short and J 0 bases short, with 11 bases between. Germline V lookup: CDR1 LGHNA, CDR2 YSLEER. CDR3 size: 16 residues. CDR3 region: CASSQEWTAANYGYTF. CDR3 in DNA: TGCGCCAGCAGCCAAGAATGGACCGCCGCTAACTATGGCTACACCTTC.

This clone was counted once. The chain joins TRBV19 to TRBJ2-6, with D possibly matching TRBD1 (5 bases). The V end lost 3 bases, the J end lost 0 bases, and 9 bases lay between the germline ends. The CDR3 spans 16 residues. Per germline, CDR1 LNHDA and CDR2 SQIVND (reference sequence). In DNA, the CDR3 is TGTGCCAGTAGTATCTTCACAGGCTCTGGGGCCAACGTCCTGACTTTC. Protein product: CASSIFTGSGANVLTF.

This chain connects TRBV4-3 to TRBJ1-3; D call uncertain. Germline CDR1 is LGHNA and CDR2 is YSLEER. Deletions cut 1 base from V and 0 bases from J, with 7 bases between. The CDR3 has 15 amino acids. The CDR3 DNA is TGCGCCAGCAGCCAAGGACTCAACTCTGGAAACACCATATATTTT. It is translated as CASSQGLNSGNTIYF.

This clone turned up a few times. V usage is TRBV3-1 (or the pseudogene TRBV3-2) and J usage is TRBJ2-3; D is unclear. Deletions cut 0 bases from V and 0 bases from J, with 4 bases between. The germline gives CDR1 LGHDT, CDR2 YNNKEL (reference sequence). CDR3 length: 14 residues. CDR3 DNA sequence: TGTGCCAGCAGCCAAGACCCTAGCACAGATACGCAGTATTTT. Translated: CASSQDPSTDTQYF.

This clone was found a few times. The genes are TRBV18 and TRBJ2-1; 8 positions agree with TRBD2. This CDR3 spans 14 amino acids. V lost 3 bases to trimming and J lost 9 bases; unmatched junction nucleotides: 7. Germline V gives CDR1 KGHSH, CDR2 LQKENI. CDR3 residues: CASSPVGGGAEQFF. CDR3 DNA sequence: TGTGCCAGCTCACCGGTCGGGGGGGGCGCTGAGCAGTTCTTC.

About this clone: At one end, the junction sequence differs from germline, possibly due to a read error. V usage is TRBV7-7 and J usage is TRBJ1-4, with 8 positions matching TRBD1. Per the germline V gene, CDR1 is SSHAT and CDR2 is FNYEAQ (reference sequence). The CDR3 has 17 amino acids. The CDR3 sequence: CASNITGTGGWNEKLFF. In nucleotides, the CDR3 is TGTGCTAGCAACATTACCGGGACAGGAGGTTGGAATGAAAAACTGTTTTTT. The full variable domain, with the rest looked up from reference TRBV7-7 and TRBJ1-4, is GAGVSQSPRYKVTKRGQDVTLRCDPISSHATLYWYQQALGQGPEFLTYFNYEAQPDKSGLPSDRFSAERPEGSISTLTIQRTEQRDSAMYRCASNITGTGGWNEKLFFGSGTQLSVL.

This chain joins TRBV29-1 and TRBJ1-2; TRBD1 matches 8 bases. Germline V gene data show CDR1 as SQVTM and CDR2 as ANQGSEA. The trim removed 3 bases at V and 8 bases at J, leaving 5 bases unmatched. This CDR3 contains 12 residues. The CDR3 sequence is CSVEQGAGGYTF. DNA of the CDR3: TGCAGCGTTGAGCAGGGGGCAGGGGGCTACACCTTC.

This clone was seen a handful of times. The chain joins TRBV30 to TRBJ1-2; D is undetermined. The ends were cut back, 3 bases at V and 3 bases at J, with 14 bases in the middle. CDR1 and CDR2 from the germline V gene are GTSNPN and SVGIG (reference sequence). This CDR3 has 14 amino acids. The chain's CDR3 is CAWRPPQLDYGYTF. The CDR3 region has the DNA TGTGCCTGGAGACCTCCTCAGTTAGACTATGGCTACACCTTC.

The chain combines TRBV7-8 with TRBJ2-2, with 8 bases lining up with TRBD2. CDR1 is SGHVS, CDR2 FQNEAQ, per germline. The CDR3 loop spans 16 amino acids. V was pared by 0 bases and J by 3 bases, with 3 bases of the junction left unmatched. CDR3 in amino acids: CASSLASGRDTGELFF. DNA for the CDR3: TGTGCCAGCAGCTTAGCGTCCGGGAGGGACACCGGGGAGCTGTTTTTT.

The rearrangement uses TRBV27 and TRBJ1-4, with 11 bases lining up with TRBD1. Germline V lookup: CDR1 MNHEY, CDR2 SMNVEV (reference sequence). The CDR3 sequence is 17 residues long. After removal of 2 bases from V and 2 bases from J, the junction contained 4 bases not matched to a gene. CDR3 residues: CASSLLGTGGTNEKLFF. The CDR3 bases are TGTGCCAGCAGTTTACTTGGGACAGGGGGGACTAATGAAAAACTGTTTTTT.

The sample holds one count of this clone. The CDR3 coding sequence is TGTGCCAGCTCACCACGGGCAGGCGACTATGGCTACACCTTC. Its protein product is CASSPRAGDYGYTF. This rearrangement joins TRBV18 to TRBJ1-2; D remains ambiguous. Looked up from germline, CDR1 is KGHSH and CDR2 is LQKENI. V dropped 1 base and J dropped 3 bases, with 9 bases sitting between them. CDR3 length equals 14 residues.

This clone came up once. V and J are TRBV2 and TRBJ2-1; TRBD2 agrees at 14 bases. J was trimmed by 9 bases and V by 6 bases; bases with no gene match: 13. The CDR3 runs 17 residues. Germline V CDR1 and CDR2: SNHLY, FYNNEI. The CDR3 nucleotides are TGTGCCAGCAGCCAACCTTCGGGACTAGCGGGAGTTCTTGAGCAGTTCTTC. Its protein is CASSQPSGLAGVLEQFF. The full variable domain, in which reference TRBV2 and TRBJ2-1 provide the parts outside the CDR3, is EPEVTQTPSHQVTQMGQEVILRCVPISNHLYFYWYRQILGQKVEFLVSFYNNEISEKSEIFDDQFSVERPDGSNFTLKIRSTKLEDSAMYFCASSQPSGLAGVLEQFFGPGTRLTVL.

For the CDR3, the DNA is TGTGCCAGCAGTTGGACAGGGAAATCCGCCCGCTTTACCGGGGAGCTGTTTTTT. The encoded protein is CASSWTGKSARFTGELFF. This chain connects TRBV6-2 or TRBV6-3 to TRBJ2-2; 8 bases fit TRBD1. The germline CDR1 and CDR2 sequences are MNHEY and SVGEGT. Trimming at V came to 4 bases and at J to 5 bases, leaving 15 bases not matched to a gene. The CDR3 is 18 amino acids.

The rearrangement links TRBV5-1 to TRBJ2-1; 8 positions match TRBD2. The CDR3 contains 14 residues. After removal of 4 bases from V and 9 bases from J, the junction contained 9 bases not matched to a gene. CDR1 is SGHRS and CDR2 is YFSETQ in the germline V gene. The CDR3 coding sequence is TGCGCCAGCAGCGCGGGTGGCGGGAGGAGTGAGCAGTTCTTC. Amino acid sequence: CASSAGGGRSEQFF. The full variable domain, rest sourced from reference TRBV5-1 and TRBJ2-1, is KAGVTQTPRYLIKTRGQQVTLSCSPISGHRSVSWYQQTPGQGLQFLFEYFSETQRNKGNFPGRFSGRQFSNSRSEMNVSTLELGDSALYLCASSAGGGRSEQFFGPGTRLTVL.

The chain has TRBV7-2 and TRBJ1-6; 9 nucleotides align to TRBD1. Germline CDR1 reads SGHTA; CDR2 reads FQGNSA. Losses at the gene ends were 5 bases for V and 9 bases for J; bases not matched to a gene: 8. CDR3 length equals 15 residues. Here the CDR3 DNA reads TGTGCCAGCAGCAGAGAGGGGACAGGGCCTTCACCCCTCCACTTT. As protein: CASSREGTGPSPLHF. The variable domain in full, with the rest retrieved from reference TRBV7-2 and TRBJ1-6, is GAGVSQSPSNKVTEKGKDVELRCDPISGHTALYWYRQSLGQGLEFLIYFQGNSAPDKSGLPSDRFSAERTGGSVSTLTIQRTQQEDSAVYLCASSREGTGPSPLHFGNGTRLTVT.

The table lists this clone with many counts. The chain is built from TRBV6-1 and TRBJ2-6, with D hard to call. Germline loops: CDR1 MNHNS, CDR2 SASEGT. Trimming removed 2 bases from V and 0 bases from J, with 5 bases in between. The CDR3 is 15 amino acids. The CDR3 region is CASSEFDSGANVLTF. CDR3 sequence (DNA): TGTGCCAGCAGTGAATTTGACTCTGGGGCCAACGTCCTGACTTTC.

V usage is TRBV3-1 (or the pseudogene TRBV3-2) and J usage is TRBJ2-7; TRBD2 is a possible D gene (6 bases). V gave up 3 bases and J gave up 0 bases, with 15 bases separating them. This CDR3 has 16 residues. In germline, CDR1 is LGHDT, CDR2 YNNKEL (reference sequence). The CDR3 nucleotides are TGTGCCAGCAGCCATGGCGACTGGGGAGGCTCCTACGAGCAGTACTTC. Residues: CASSHGDWGGSYEQYF.

This clone was found a few times. The genes are TRBV14 and TRBJ2-3, with a possible D match to TRBD2 (5 bases). The CDR3 runs to 15 residues. The germline gives CDR1 SGHDN, CDR2 FVKESK. Trimming shortened V by 3 bases and J by 4 bases, and 14 bases separated the two germline ends. The CDR3 DNA follows: TGTGCCAGCAGCCACCTCGGACGAGGGCCAGATACGCAGTATTTT. The encoded protein is CASSHLGRGPDTQYF.

The J gene is TRBJ2-7, the V gene TRBV14, with no clear D. Germline values: CDR1 SGHDN, CDR2 FVKESK. The CDR3 sequence is 14 residues long. V lost 4 bases and J lost 6, with 16 bases in between. DNA for the CDR3: TGTGCCAGCAGCCTTACAATTGGAGTCTCCGAGCAGTACTTC. This gives the protein CASSLTIGVSEQYF.

The V call is TRBV4-2, the J call TRBJ2-3; TRBD2 matches at 11 bases. This CDR3 region has 17 residues. Germline lookup yields CDR1 LGHNA and CDR2 YNFKEQ. V shed 1 base, J shed 1 base, and the junction held 4 bases outside the gene matches. The CDR3 bases are TGTGCCAGCAGCCAAGCCCTTAGCGGGGGGGGCACAGATACGCAGTATTTT. Its protein product is CASSQALSGGGTDTQYF.

In its sample, this clone was seen a few times. The chain recombines TRBV5-1 with TRBJ2-2; D gene unclear. There are 14 residues in the CDR3. Germline V gene lookup returns CDR1 SGHRS and CDR2 YFSETQ. The V gene lost 7 bases and the J gene lost 5 bases, with 15 bases spanning the gap. The CDR3 DNA sequence: TGCGCCAGCCAAGGTGCTGGGCAAACCGGGGAGCTGTTTTTT. Its protein is CASQGAGQTGELFF.

The V and J genes are TRBV11-2 and TRBJ2-1; 14 nucleotides match TRBD2. Germline V gives CDR1 SGHAT, CDR2 FQNNGV. The CDR3 runs to 16 residues. The junction had 2 bases not matched to a gene; V was cut back by 1 base and J by 6 bases. CDR3 loop: CASSLGGTSGGNEQFF. CDR3 sequence (DNA): TGTGCCAGCAGCTTAGGGGGGACTAGCGGGGGCAATGAGCAGTTCTTC.

The rearrangement joins TRBV6-4 to TRBJ2-3; a possible D gene is TRBD2 (7 bases). Germline CDR1 MRHNA, CDR2 SNTAGT. Trimming cost V 6 bases and J 2 bases, with 18 bases left between them. This CDR3 has 16 amino acids. Written as DNA, the CDR3 is TGTGCCAGCAGCCTAAGGGGGGCGGGGGCCACAGATACGCAGTATTTT. This encodes CASSLRGAGATDTQYF.